These 28 T cell receptor beta chains were sequenced from one sample in a study of cytomegalovirus exposure and HLA in healthy donors. PCR employed 60 Vbeta and 13 Jbeta primers. Here immunoSEQ multiplex PCR was the method, and the copy in TCRdb shows in-frame clones only, minus some. The sample contains approximately 160,000 clones, around 82% of which appear only once. Sequenced: PBMCs. The receptors shown here come from a male donor in good health and CMV-seronegative.

This clone was counted a single time. The chain joins TRBV19 to TRBJ2-7, with 10 bases identical to TRBD1. The CDR3 is 13 residues long. Per the germline V gene, CDR1 is LNHDA and CDR2 is SQIVND (reference sequence). V lost 9 bases and J lost 5; bases outside the gene matches: 7. The CDR3 here is CASSGQGLDEQYF. CDR3 DNA: TGTGCCAGCTCGGGACAGGGGTTGGACGAGCAGTACTTC.

This rearrangement joins TRBV4-3 to TRBJ2-1; 7 bases are a match to TRBD1. Trimming removed 5 bases from V and 1 base from J; junction bases left unmatched: 5. The CDR3 contains 15 residues. Germline V gene data show CDR1 as LGHNA and CDR2 as YSLEER. In nucleotides, the CDR3 is TGCGCCAGCAGCTACCGGGACAGATCCTACAATGAGCAGTTCTTC. Protein product: CASSYRDRSYNEQFF.

The rearrangement links TRBV4-1 to TRBJ2-7; a weak D match, TRBD1 (6 bases). Germline CDR1 reads MGHRA; CDR2 reads YSYEKL. This CDR3 is built from 15 residues. Between the trimmed V and J ends, which lost 0 bases and 2 bases, there was a span of 11 bases. The CDR3 region has the DNA TGCGCCAGCAGCCAAGAATCCAGGACAGCCTACGAGCAGTACTTC. Residues: CASSQESRTAYEQYF.

V is TRBV9 and J is TRBJ1-1; TRBD1 might be the D (5 bases). The CDR3 is 15 residues long. The germline CDR1 and CDR2 sequences are SGDLS and YYNGEE. Trimming stripped 2 bases from V and 0 bases from J, with 11 bases between. In nucleotides, the CDR3 is TGTGCCAGCAGCGTGCGGGACCGCCTGAACACTGAAGCTTTCTTT. This encodes CASSVRDRLNTEAFF.

This clone was counted a few times. The CDR3 coding sequence is TGTGCCAGCAGTCTATCTGGGGGCTTCTACGAGCAGTACTTC. This encodes CASSLSGGFYEQYF. The rearrangement links TRBV6-1 to TRBJ2-7, with D possibly matching TRBD1 (6 bases). Trimming removed 5 bases at V and 3 bases at J, with 14 bases between. The germline gives CDR1 MNHNS, CDR2 SASEGT. The CDR3 loop spans 14 amino acids.

The chain has TRBV11-2 and TRBJ2-5, with a weak D call TRBD2 (6 bases). Between the trimmed V and J ends, which lost 4 bases and 5 bases, there was a span of 23 bases. This CDR3 is built from 17 residues. Germline loops: CDR1 SGHAT, CDR2 FQNNGV. CDR3 sequence (DNA): TGTGCCAGCAGCTACTACAACTGGGGGGAAGCCATGGAGACCCAGTACTTC. Translation: CASSYYNWGEAMETQYF.

The chain carries TRBV19 and TRBJ2-2, with D possibly being TRBD2 (6 bases). Germline-derived CDR1 and CDR2 are LNHDA and SQIVND (reference sequence). Trimming took 4 bases from V and 2 from J, leaving 11 bases between them. The CDR3 length is 15 residues. The CDR3 DNA reads as TGTGCCAGTAGTAGGGAGGACACAAACACCGGGGAGCTGTTTTTT. This codes for CASSREDTNTGELFF. Drawing the rest from reference TRBV19 and TRBJ2-2, the complete variable domain is DGGITQSPKYLFRKEGQNVTLSCEQNLNHDAMYWYRQDPGQGLRLIYYSQIVNDFQKGDIAEGYSVSREKKESFPLTVTSAQKNPTAFYLCASSREDTNTGELFFGEGSRLTVL.

The V and J genes are TRBV4-3 and TRBJ2-2, with TRBD2 as a possible D gene (6 bases). CDR3 size: 14 residues. V lost 4 bases and J 3 bases, leaving 9 bases between the germline ends. Germline CDR1 reads LGHNA; CDR2 reads YSLEER. The CDR3, as DNA: TGCGCCAGCAGCCTCGAGCGGGACACCGGGGAGCTGTTTTTT. It specifies CASSLERDTGELFF.

V usage is TRBV4-2 and J usage is TRBJ1-4; TRBD1 aligns across 8 bases. V was pared by 0 bases and J by 6 bases, with 6 bases of the junction left unmatched. There are 16 residues in the CDR3. Germline CDR1 reads LGHNA; CDR2 reads YNFKEQ. The CDR3 loop reads CASSQDLSGGHEKLFF. CDR3 in DNA: TGTGCCAGCAGCCAAGATCTGTCAGGGGGCCATGAAAAACTGTTTTTT.

CDR3 sequence (DNA): TGTGCCAGCAGCTTGGGTGCCAGTACCTCTGGAAACACCATATATTTT. The encoded protein is CASSLGASTSGNTIYF. J is TRBJ1-3 and V is TRBV5-4; D unresolved. Germline assignment: CDR1 SGHNT and CDR2 YYREEE (reference sequence). The V and J ends lost 0 bases and 0 bases respectively, with 10 bases between them. This CDR3 is 16 amino acids long.

J is TRBJ2-7 and V is TRBV5-5; D is perhaps TRBD2 (5 bases). The CDR3 length is 12 residues. Looked up from germline, CDR1 is SGHKS and CDR2 is YYEKEE (reference sequence). V was pared by 6 bases and J by 0 bases, with 7 bases between. The CDR3 DNA reads as TGTGCCAGCACCGGGAACTCCTACGAGCAGTACTTC. Amino acids: CASTGNSYEQYF.

V is TRBV28 and J is TRBJ2-7; 8 bases match TRBD1. V lost 5 bases, J lost 4 bases, and 7 bases stayed unmatched. CDR3 length: 14 residues. Germline-derived CDR1 and CDR2 are MDHEN and SYDVKM. The CDR3 coding sequence is TGTGCCAGCAGTCACACAGGGGGTTCGTACGAGCAGTACTTC. Protein sequence: CASSHTGGSYEQYF.

As concerns this clone: The junction and the germline gene differ at one end; a read error may be behind it. V gene TRBV9 combines with J gene TRBJ1-1; TRBD1 might be the D (6 bases). The CDR3 loop spans 14 amino acids. In germline, CDR1 is SGDLS, CDR2 YYNGEE. CDR3 region: CASSATGVNTEASF. In nucleotides, the CDR3 is TGTGCCAGCAGCGCGACAGGAGTGAACACTGAAGCTTCCTTT. The full variable domain, with the rest looked up from reference TRBV9 and TRBJ1-1, is DSGVTQTPKHLITATGQRVTLRCSPRSGDLSVYWYQQSLDQGLQFLIQYYNGEERAKGNILERFSAQQFPDLHSELNLSSLELGDSALYFCASSATGVNTEASFGQGTRLTVV.

The chain is built from TRBV30 and TRBJ2-1; 9 positions agree with TRBD2. Germline V gene data show CDR1 as GTSNPN and CDR2 as SVGIG (reference sequence). The CDR3 loop spans 15 amino acids. The V gene end was trimmed by 5 bases and the J gene end by 0 bases; junction bases not matched to a gene: 5. The CDR3 is CAWVSGRPSYNEQFF. The DNA of the CDR3 is TGTGCCTGGGTCAGCGGGAGGCCCTCCTACAATGAGCAGTTCTTC. Together with reference TRBV30 and TRBJ2-1, the CDR3 gives the full variable domain: SQTIHQWPATLVQPVGSPLSLECTVEGTSNPNLYWYRQAAGRGLQLLFYSVGIGQISSEVPQNLSASRPQDRQFILSSKKLLLSDSGFYLCAWVSGRPSYNEQFFGPGTRLTVL.

V gene TRBV25-1 combines with J gene TRBJ1-4; D is possibly TRBD1 (6 bases). Germline CDR1 and CDR2: MGHDK and SYGVNS. Trimming cost V 6 bases and J 4 bases, with 12 bases left between them. The CDR3 consists of 14 residues. The CDR3 sequence: CASREQGFNEKLFF. CDR3 DNA: TGTGCCAGCAGGGAACAGGGCTTTAATGAAAAACTGTTTTTT. The complete variable domain, with remaining parts taken from reference TRBV25-1 and TRBJ1-4, reads EADIYQTPRYLVIGTGKKITLECSQTMGHDKMYWYQQDPGMELHLIHYSYGVNSTEKGDLSSESTVSRIRTEHFPLTLESARPSHTSQYLCASREQGFNEKLFFGSGTQLSVL.

The chain recombines TRBV11-3 with TRBJ2-7, with D perhaps matching TRBD1 (5 bases). Trimming took 1 base from V and 4 from J, leaving 8 bases between them. Germline V gene lookup returns CDR1 SGHNT and CDR2 YENEEA. The CDR3 covers 13 residues. CDR3 residues: CASSLAQGYEQYF. The CDR3 DNA sequence: TGTGCCAGCAGCTTAGCTCAGGGATACGAGCAGTACTTC. Full variable domain (outside the CDR3, taken from reference TRBV11-3 and TRBJ2-7): EAGVVQSPRYKIIEKKQPVAFWCNPISGHNTLYWYLQNLGQGPELLIRYENEEAVDDSQLPKDRFSAERLKGVDSTLKIQPAELGDSAVYLCASSLAQGYEQYFGPGTRLTVT.

The chain joins TRBV4-2 to TRBJ1-1; 8 positions agree with TRBD1. CDR1 and CDR2 from the germline V gene are LGHNA and YNFKEQ. CDR3 size: 16 residues. Trimming took 8 bases from V and 5 from J; bases not matched to a gene: 16. The CDR3, as DNA: TGTGCCAGCGACAAGATTACCGGGACAGGCGGGACTGAAGCTTTCTTT. Amino acid sequence: CASDKITGTGGTEAFF.

As regards this clone: The sample contains more than one DNA sequence encoding this CDR3. In nucleotides, the CDR3 is TGTGCCAGCAGTGACTCTGGCGGAGCCAATGAGCAGTTCTTC. Its translation: CASSDSGGANEQFF. The rearrangement uses TRBV6-4 and TRBJ2-1; D remains ambiguous. This CDR3 is built from 14 residues. CDR1 MRHNA and CDR2 SNTAGT come from the germline V gene. V lost 0 bases and J 6 bases, leaving 9 bases between the germline ends.

V gene TRBV28 combines with J gene TRBJ1-4, with D possibly matching TRBD1 (5 bases). CDR3 length equals 16 residues. Trimming cost V 2 bases and J 7 bases, with 17 bases left between them. Germline CDR1 reads MDHEN; CDR2 reads SYDVKM. This CDR3 reads CASSLPNPGFGEKLFF. Written as DNA, the CDR3 is TGTGCCAGCAGTTTACCCAACCCAGGGTTCGGTGAAAAACTGTTTTTT.

This clone was seen just once. V gene TRBV4-1 combines with J gene TRBJ1-1; 7 bases line up with TRBD1. Germline lookup yields CDR1 MGHRA and CDR2 YSYEKL. J lost 0 bases, V lost 1 base, and 8 bases had no gene match. The CDR3 sequence is 17 residues long. The CDR3 here is CASSQGTGGNMNTEAFF. CDR3 nucleotide sequence: TGCGCCAGCAGCCAAGGGACAGGCGGGAATATGAACACTGAAGCTTTCTTT.

This sequence joins TRBV29-1 and TRBJ2-5, with 10 bases aligning to TRBD2. Germline CDR1 SQVTM, CDR2 ANQGSEA. The CDR3 has 15 amino acids. The junction had 12 bases not matched to a gene; V was cut back by 4 bases and J by 7 bases. CDR3 nucleotide sequence: TGCAGCGTTGGGTTATTAGCGGGAGGTCAGGGGACCCAGTACTTC. Protein: CSVGLLAGGQGTQYF. The entire variable domain, with the rest obtained from reference TRBV29-1 and TRBJ2-5, is as follows: SAVISQKPSRDICQRGTSLTIQCQVDSQVTMMFWYRQQPGQSLTLIATANQGSEATYESGFVIDKFPISRPNLTFSTLTVSNMSPEDSSIYLCSVGLLAGGQGTQYFGPGTRLLVL.

V and J are TRBV9 and TRBJ1-2, with D possibly matching TRBD1 (6 bases). Trimming pared 3 bases from V and 4 bases from J, leaving 16 bases between. The V gene's germline CDR1 is SGDLS and CDR2 YYNGEE. This CDR3 is built from 15 residues. The CDR3 DNA follows: TGTGCCAGCAGCGCCCCCACCACAGGGCTCTATGGCTACACCTTC. Amino acids: CASSAPTTGLYGYTF.

This rearrangement joins TRBV5-4 to TRBJ2-3; 7 nucleotides agree with TRBD2. The V and J ends lost 1 base and 6 bases, in that order; junction bases with no gene match: 8. The CDR3 has 15 residues. Germline V gives CDR1 SGHNT, CDR2 YYREEE (reference sequence). The CDR3 bases are TGTGCCAGCAGCTTGCGGGGGGTGAATCCGGATACGCAGTATTTT. Protein: CASSLRGVNPDTQYF.

V gene TRBV4-2 combines with J gene TRBJ2-2; unclear D gene. Germline lookup yields CDR1 LGHNA and CDR2 YNFKEQ. This CDR3 has 15 residues. V was cut by 0 bases and J by 5 bases, with 10 bases left in between. CDR3 coding DNA: TGTGCCAGCAGCCAAGATAGGAGTTATACCGGGGAGCTGTTTTTT. Translation: CASSQDRSYTGELFF.

The V and J genes are TRBV5-4 and TRBJ2-5; 10 bases align to TRBD2. The end of the DNA aligns better with TRBJ2-7, so the J call may be wrong. Germline loops: CDR1 SGHNT, CDR2 YYREEE (reference sequence). The CDR3 covers 15 residues. The CDR3, as DNA: TGTGCCAGCAGCGGTAGCGGGAGGCCCGACTACGAGCAGTACTTC. This encodes CASSGSGRPDYEQYF.

This clone was counted only a few times. The chain links TRBV11-2 to TRBJ1-2; TRBD1 matches at 8 bases. CDR1 and CDR2 from the germline V gene are SGHAT and FQNNGV. This CDR3 comprises 17 residues. V lost 5 bases to trimming and J lost 3 bases; unmatched junction nucleotides: 14. This chain's CDR3 is CASSPIRRTGPYYGYTF. The CDR3 DNA reads as TGTGCCAGCAGCCCTATTAGGCGGACAGGGCCATACTATGGCTACACCTTC.

A remark on this clone: The identical CDR3 is also encoded by other nucleotide sequences in the sample. V is TRBV7-2 and J is TRBJ1-5; possibly TRBD1 for D (5 bases). Trimming pared 0 bases from V and 4 bases from J, leaving 7 bases between. Germline V gene data show CDR1 as SGHTA and CDR2 as FQGNSA. The CDR3 runs 14 residues. CDR3 sequence reads: CASSLAGPNQPQHF. CDR3 coding DNA: TGTGCCAGCAGCTTAGCGGGGCCAAATCAGCCCCAGCATTTT.

V gene TRBV19 combines with J gene TRBJ1-5, with D possibly matching TRBD1 (5 bases). Trimming took 7 bases from V and 6 from J, leaving 16 bases between them. The CDR3 sequence is 14 residues long. The germline V gene encodes CDR1 LNHDA and CDR2 SQIVND (reference sequence). For the CDR3, the DNA is TGTGCCAGTACGACAGCCCTGACCAGTCAGCCCCAGCATTTT. Translating it yields CASTTALTSQPQHF.